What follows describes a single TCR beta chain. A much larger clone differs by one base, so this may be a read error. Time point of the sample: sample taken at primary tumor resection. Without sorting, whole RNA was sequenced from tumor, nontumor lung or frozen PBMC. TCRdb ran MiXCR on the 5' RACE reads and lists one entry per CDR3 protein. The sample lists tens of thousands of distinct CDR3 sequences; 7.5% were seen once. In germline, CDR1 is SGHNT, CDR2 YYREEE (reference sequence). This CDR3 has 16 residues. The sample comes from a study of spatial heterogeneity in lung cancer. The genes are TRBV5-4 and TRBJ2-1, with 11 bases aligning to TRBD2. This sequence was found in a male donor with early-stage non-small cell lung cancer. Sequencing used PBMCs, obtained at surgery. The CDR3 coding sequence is TGTGCCAGCAGCACCATAGCGGGGGGGCGGAACAATGAGCAGCTCTTC. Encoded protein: CASSTIAGGRNNEQLF.